These T cell receptor beta chains were read from a single sample in a study of blood T cell repertoires in COVID-19. Assay used: immunoSEQ multiplex PCR; TCRdb lists only in-frame clones, some missing. Of roughly 86,000 clones in the sample, over 75% were seen once. Sequenced sample: peripheral blood. These receptors originate from a woman aged 65 to 85 with acute or convalescent COVID-19. CDR3s include the opening cysteine and the closing phenylalanine or tryptophan. A D gene is named only where the DNA matches it firmly. The size of a clone is reported for some rows only, either as once, few or many, or as a class for expanded clones.

CDR3aa: CASSSGQGRSQPQHF; CDR3nt: TGTGCCAGCTCATCCGGACAGGGGAGAAGTCAGCCCCAGCATTTT; j_gene: TRBJ1-5; v_gene: TRBV18; abundance: NA; d_gene: TRBD1
CDR3aa: CASSESRGRMWTPDTQYF; CDR3nt: TGCGCCAGCAGTGAGAGCAGGGGGCGAATGTGGACCCCAGATACGCAGTATTTT; j_gene: TRBJ2-3; v_gene: TRBV10-1; abundance: few; d_gene: TRBD1
CDR3aa: CASSSSRDRGTDTQYF; CDR3nt: TGTGCCAGTAGTAGCTCCCGGGACAGGGGCACAGATACGCAGTATTTT; j_gene: TRBJ2-3; v_gene: TRBV19; abundance: NA; d_gene: TRBD1
CDR3aa: CASSSATENYGYTF; CDR3nt: TGTGCCAGCAGCTCCGCGACGGAGAACTATGGCTACACCTTC; j_gene: TRBJ1-2; v_gene: TRBV6-6; abundance: NA; d_gene: NA
CDR3aa: CASKNDGDNEQFF; CDR3nt: TGTGCCAGTAAGAACGACGGGGACAATGAGCAGTTCTTC; j_gene: TRBJ2-1; v_gene: TRBV19; abundance: NA; d_gene: NA
CDR3aa: CASGPLLDTQYF; CDR3nt: TGTGCTAGTGGTCCACTATTAGATACGCAGTATTTT; j_gene: TRBJ2-3; v_gene: TRBV12-5; abundance: NA; d_gene: NA
CDR3aa: CASSYDQGTEAFF; CDR3nt: TGTGCCAGCAGCTATGACCAGGGCACTGAAGCTTTCTTT; j_gene: TRBJ1-1; v_gene: TRBV7-9; abundance: NA; d_gene: NA
CDR3aa: CASKDSPGPGNTIYF; CDR3nt: TGTGCCAGCAAGGACAGTCCAGGGCCTGGAAACACCATATATTTT; j_gene: TRBJ1-3; v_gene: TRBV6-5; abundance: NA; d_gene: NA
CDR3aa: CAWSGTGAPGSNTGELFF; CDR3nt: TGTGCCTGGAGTGGGACAGGAGCGCCCGGCTCGAACACCGGGGAGCTGTTTTTT; j_gene: TRBJ2-2; v_gene: TRBV30; abundance: NA; d_gene: TRBD1
CDR3aa: CASTLAGGSAAEQFF; CDR3nt: TGCGCCAGCACCTTAGCGGGGGGTTCCGCAGCTGAGCAGTTCTTC; j_gene: TRBJ2-1; v_gene: TRBV10-2; abundance: NA; d_gene: TRBD2
CDR3aa: CASSQTGQGGRAFF; CDR3nt: TGTGCCAGCAGCCAGACCGGACAGGGGGGGCGAGCTTTCTTT; j_gene: TRBJ1-1; v_gene: TRBV3-1/TRBV3-2; abundance: NA; d_gene: TRBD1
CDR3aa: CASSQGGVRADTEAFF; CDR3nt: TGTGCCAGCAGCCAAGGGGGGGTTAGGGCGGACACTGAAGCTTTCTTT; j_gene: TRBJ1-1; v_gene: TRBV3-1/TRBV3-2; abundance: once; d_gene: NA
CDR3aa: CASSVAGNTEAFF; CDR3nt: TGCGCCAGCAGTGTCGCGGGGAACACTGAAGCTTTCTTT; j_gene: TRBJ1-1; v_gene: TRBV10-2; abundance: NA; d_gene: NA
CDR3aa: CASSFSPGLASNIQYF; CDR3nt: TGCGCCAGCAGCTTTTCCCCAGGACTAGCTTCAAACATTCAGTACTTC; j_gene: TRBJ2-4; v_gene: TRBV5-1; abundance: NA; d_gene: TRBD2
CDR3aa: CASSIQILNTEAFF; CDR3nt: TGTGCCAGCAGCATACAGATTTTGAACACTGAAGCTTTCTTT; j_gene: TRBJ1-1; v_gene: TRBV11-2; abundance: NA; d_gene: NA
CDR3aa: CASRDRPNTEAFF; CDR3nt: TGTGCCAGCAGAGACAGGCCGAACACTGAAGCTTTCTTT; j_gene: TRBJ1-1; v_gene: TRBV27; abundance: NA; d_gene: NA
CDR3aa: CASSLQGADEQYF; CDR3nt: TGTGCCAGCAGTTTGCAGGGGGCGGATGAGCAGTACTTC; j_gene: TRBJ2-7; v_gene: TRBV12-3/TRBV12-4; abundance: NA; d_gene: TRBD1
CDR3aa: CASRQQGTAEAFF; CDR3nt: TGTGCCAGCAGACAACAGGGGACGGCTGAAGCTTTCTTT; j_gene: TRBJ1-1; v_gene: TRBV6-5; abundance: once; d_gene: TRBD1
CDR3aa: CATSDSRDRGRSYEQYF; CDR3nt: TGTGCCACCAGTGATTCGCGGGACAGGGGAAGGTCCTACGAGCAGTACTTC; j_gene: TRBJ2-7; v_gene: TRBV24-1; abundance: NA; d_gene: TRBD1
CDR3aa: CAWSPQNSPLHF; CDR3nt: TGTGCCTGGAGTCCCCAGAATTCACCCCTCCACTTT; j_gene: TRBJ1-6; v_gene: TRBV30; abundance: NA; d_gene: NA
CDR3aa: CASSLYGGISYEQYF; CDR3nt: TGTGCCAGCAGCTTATACGGCGGAATCTCCTACGAGCAGTACTTC; j_gene: TRBJ2-7; v_gene: TRBV5-6; abundance: NA; d_gene: NA
CDR3aa: CASSPDRSTEAFF; CDR3nt: TGTGCCAGCTCACCCGACAGGTCCACTGAAGCTTTCTTT; j_gene: TRBJ1-1; v_gene: TRBV18; abundance: NA; d_gene: NA
CDR3aa: CASSSIETQYF; CDR3nt: TGTGCCAGCAGCTCCATAGAGACCCAGTACTTC; j_gene: TRBJ2-5; v_gene: TRBV7-9; abundance: NA; d_gene: NA
CDR3aa: CASSQSERVGETQYF; CDR3nt: TGCGCCAGCAGTCAATCGGAGAGGGTAGGGGAGACCCAGTACTTC; j_gene: TRBJ2-5; v_gene: TRBV23-1; abundance: NA; d_gene: NA
CDR3aa: CASSLRDSREKLFF; CDR3nt: TGTGCCAGCAGTTTACGGGACAGTAGGGAAAAACTGTTTTTT; j_gene: TRBJ1-4; v_gene: TRBV28; abundance: few; d_gene: TRBD1
CDR3aa: CASSALAGQSTDTQYF; CDR3nt: TGTGCCAGTAGTGCTCTAGCGGGACAGAGCACAGATACGCAGTATTTT; j_gene: TRBJ2-3; v_gene: TRBV19; abundance: NA; d_gene: TRBD2
CDR3aa: CSAADRNQQFF; CDR3nt: TGCAGTGCTGCCGACAGAAACCAGCAGTTCTTC; j_gene: TRBJ2-1; v_gene: TRBV20-1; abundance: once; d_gene: NA
CDR3aa: CATSTLPGSHGETQYF; CDR3nt: TGTGCCACCAGCACGTTGCCCGGGAGCCATGGGGAGACCCAGTACTTC; j_gene: TRBJ2-5; v_gene: TRBV15; abundance: NA; d_gene: NA
CDR3aa: CASSLQGASGNTIYF; CDR3nt: TGTGCCAGCAGCCTCCAGGGGGCGTCTGGAAACACCATATATTTT; j_gene: TRBJ1-3; v_gene: TRBV5-6; abundance: NA; d_gene: TRBD1
CDR3aa: CASSLEQLVTGELFF; CDR3nt: TGCGCCAGCAGCTTGGAGCAACTAGTCACCGGGGAGCTGTTTTTT; j_gene: TRBJ2-2; v_gene: TRBV5-1; abundance: NA; d_gene: NA
CDR3aa: CASSIDRGGNEQFF; CDR3nt: TGTGCCAGTAGTATAGATCGGGGAGGGAATGAGCAGTTCTTC; j_gene: TRBJ2-1; v_gene: TRBV19; abundance: once; d_gene: TRBD2
CDR3aa: CASSLSRPGANVLTF; CDR3nt: TGTGCCAGCAGCTTGTCTAGGCCTGGGGCCAACGTCCTGACTTTC; j_gene: TRBJ2-6; v_gene: TRBV7-3; abundance: once; d_gene: NA
CDR3aa: CASRDRDSPLHF; CDR3nt: TGTGCCAGCAGGGACAGGGATTCACCCCTCCACTTT; j_gene: TRBJ1-6; v_gene: TRBV2; abundance: few; d_gene: TRBD1
CDR3aa: CAWIGGMNTEAFF; CDR3nt: TGTGCCTGGATAGGGGGAATGAACACTGAAGCTTTCTTT; j_gene: TRBJ1-1; v_gene: TRBV30; abundance: NA; d_gene: NA
CDR3aa: CASSLSGTADTQYF; CDR3nt: TGCGCCAGCAGCTTGAGTGGCACCGCAGATACGCAGTATTTT; j_gene: TRBJ2-3; v_gene: TRBV5-1; abundance: NA; d_gene: NA
CDR3aa: CASSLAGGRADYGYTF; CDR3nt: TGTGCCAGCAGCCTCGCTGGGGGCAGGGCGGACTATGGCTACACCTTC; j_gene: TRBJ1-2; v_gene: TRBV5-4; abundance: NA; d_gene: NA
CDR3aa: CASSQVAGSNGYTF; CDR3nt: TGTGCCAGCAGCCAAGTGGCCGGGAGTAATGGCTACACCTTC; j_gene: TRBJ1-2; v_gene: TRBV3-1/TRBV3-2; abundance: NA; d_gene: NA
CDR3aa: CATSRDRGNSPLHF; CDR3nt: TGTGCCACCAGCAGAGATAGGGGTAATTCACCCCTCCACTTT; j_gene: TRBJ1-6; v_gene: TRBV15; abundance: NA; d_gene: NA
CDR3aa: CASSLGPSGEYEQYF; CDR3nt: TGTGCCAGCAGCTTAGGCCCCTCGGGGGAGTACGAGCAGTACTTC; j_gene: TRBJ2-7; v_gene: TRBV7-3; abundance: few; d_gene: NA
CDR3aa: CASSAGLAGGETQYF; CDR3nt: TGTGCCAGCAGCGCCGGACTAGCGGGGGGCGAGACCCAGTACTTC; j_gene: TRBJ2-5; v_gene: TRBV9; abundance: NA; d_gene: TRBD2
CDR3aa: CASSPRTGDYSAFF; CDR3nt: TGTGCCAGTAGTCCCCGGACAGGGGATTATTCGGCTTTCTTT; j_gene: TRBJ1-1; v_gene: TRBV19; abundance: NA; d_gene: TRBD1
CDR3aa: CASIVQGQGAPNSPLHF; CDR3nt: TGTGCCAGCATCGTTCAAGGACAGGGGGCGCCTAATTCACCCCTCCACTTT; j_gene: TRBJ1-6; v_gene: TRBV28; abundance: NA; d_gene: TRBD1
CDR3aa: CASSGTGPLFF; CDR3nt: TGTGCCAGCAGCGGGACAGGGCCCCTGTTTTTT; j_gene: TRBJ2-2; v_gene: TRBV6-5; abundance: NA; d_gene: TRBD1
CDR3aa: CASSTGVLKNEQFF; CDR3nt: TGTGCCAGCAGCACCGGGGTCCTTAAGAATGAGCAGTTCTTC; j_gene: TRBJ2-1; v_gene: TRBV11-3; abundance: NA; d_gene: NA
CDR3aa: CASSKTGAGYTF; CDR3nt: TGTGCCAGCAGTAAAACAGGGGCTGGCTACACCTTC; j_gene: TRBJ1-2; v_gene: TRBV6-6; abundance: NA; d_gene: TRBD1
CDR3aa: CASSQVHGQNTEAFF; CDR3nt: TGCGCCAGCAGCCAAGTACATGGTCAGAACACTGAAGCTTTCTTT; j_gene: TRBJ1-1; v_gene: TRBV4-1; abundance: NA; d_gene: NA
CDR3aa: CASNRGGTYYGYTF; CDR3nt: TGTGCCAGTAACCGAGGGGGCACATACTATGGCTACACCTTC; j_gene: TRBJ1-2; v_gene: TRBV19; abundance: NA; d_gene: TRBD1
CDR3aa: CASSPGQGDREAFF; CDR3nt: TGTGCCAGCAGCCCCGGACAGGGGGATCGGGAAGCTTTCTTT; j_gene: TRBJ1-1; v_gene: TRBV7-8; abundance: NA; d_gene: TRBD1